This T cell receptor beta chain is drawn from a study of T-cell memory formation after mild COVID-19. Study information: TCR clusters were mostly donor specific. Study conclusions and caveats: Mainly CM and EM harbored the contracting CD4+ clones; mainly EMRA harbored the CD8+ ones.

Trimming cost V 2 bases and J 9 bases, with 15 bases left between them. The CDR3 extends over 14 amino acids. Germline values: CDR1 SGHRS, CDR2 YFSETQ. In TCRdb, the 5' RACE reads were re-called with MiXCR into one record per CDR3 protein. The data hold about 190,000 distinct CDR3 sequences, with about 17% observed a single time. This clonotype was detected a few times. The antigen is unknown. The rearrangement joins TRBV5-1 to TRBJ2-1; D is perhaps TRBD1 or TRBD2 (5 bases each). Sequencing used PBMCs or a T cell subset sorted from them (not recorded which). The clonotype originates from an adult woman who had mild COVID-19 (a few samples of this study predate the infection). Cell type and time point are not known. CDR3 nucleotide sequence: TGCGCCAGCAGCTTCGAGGGGACCCGCCGTGAGCAGTTCTTC. Protein sequence: CASSFEGTRREQFF.